This T cell receptor beta chain emerged from a study of identical twins. TCRdb reanalysed the 5' RACE reads using MiXCR and keeps one entry per CDR3 protein. The table shows about 530,000 distinct CDR3 sequences, with around 20% occurring only once. On this clonotype itself: What it recognizes is unknown.

Germline CDR1 reads LGHDT; CDR2 reads YNNKEL (reference sequence). This CDR3 spans 14 amino acids. The ends lost 3 bases at V and 1 base at J; junction bases unmatched: 1. Study-level points and caveats: An excess of low generation probability was shown by twin-shared out-of-frame alpha sequences. The models gave estimates that fell short of the out-of-frame TCR alpha sharing seen in monozygotic twins.

The same data also contributed to another study, on yellow fever vaccine responses in identical twins.

Sequences were obtained from CD4+ T cells sorted from blood. The genes are TRBV3-1 and TRBJ1-1; 8 bases are a match to TRBD1. The TCR comes from a woman between 18 and 30 years old in good health. Here the CDR3 reads CASSHGTGNTEAFF. The CDR3 DNA sequence: TGTGCCAGCAGCCACGGGACAGGGAACACTGAAGCTTTCTTT.